This T cell receptor beta chain was captured in a study of T cell responses to AZD1222 COVID-19 vaccine. Overall study results and limits: White British ancestry dominated among donors, who included more females, and clonal diversity was possibly underestimated.

This clone was found a few times. Its antigen is still unknown. TCRdb's copy holds only in-frame clones and misses some; the assay was immunoSEQ multiplex PCR. The sample holds 120,000 to 150,000 clones; 85% to 95% are singletons and the top ten take 9.3%. This clonotype was sampled from an adult who received the AZD1222 COVID-19 vaccine. Specimen: peripheral blood, collected 28 days after the second AZD1222 dose.

The chain's CDR3 is CASSIFNYGYTF. For the CDR3, the DNA is TGTGCCAGTAGTATATTTAACTATGGCTACACCTTC. J is TRBJ1-2 and V is TRBV19; D is unclear. Trimming left V 2 bases short and J 1 base short, with 2 bases between. The CDR3 has 12 amino acids. The germline V gene encodes CDR1 LNHDA and CDR2 SQIVND (reference sequence).